This TCR beta chain was observed in a study of regulatory T cells in long-lasting Graves disease. Notes on the study in general: Since the sample size was small, accuracy may have been reduced.

The time point was: newly diagnosed GD, antithyroid drugs for less than 3 months. The authors made the TCR library using RNA they extracted from PBMCs. This clonotype was recorded at least ten times. As yet, its antigen is unknown. Trimming removed 3 bases at V and 6 bases at J, with 9 bases between. The CDR3 contains 13 residues. The TCR beta library used iRepertoire HTBI primers with Arm-PCR amplification of CDR3. MiXCR was run by TCRdb on the multiplex PCR reads, yielding one entry per CDR3 protein. This table holds a few hundred thousand distinct CDR3 sequences, 13% to 15% found once. This sample was also put to use in a study of T cells in Graves' hyperthyroidism and ophthalmopathy. That investigation notes: Stable Graves' hyperthyroidism denoted no ophthalmopathy progression over 18 months. Diagnoses rested on clinical symptoms, serum thyroxine and TRAb, thyroid ultrasound and orbital computed tomography.

The receptor comes from a woman aged 50 to 60 with Graves disease. This rearrangement joins TRBV12-3 or TRBV12-4 to TRBJ2-1; D possibly corresponds to TRBD2 (6 bases). Sequenced material: peripheral blood mononuclear cells (PBMCs), taken at new diagnosis, from a patient treated with antithyroid drugs. In DNA form, the CDR3 reads TGTGCCAGCAGTTTGGGCGGGGTCAATGAGCAGTTCTTC. Translation: CASSLGGVNEQFF.